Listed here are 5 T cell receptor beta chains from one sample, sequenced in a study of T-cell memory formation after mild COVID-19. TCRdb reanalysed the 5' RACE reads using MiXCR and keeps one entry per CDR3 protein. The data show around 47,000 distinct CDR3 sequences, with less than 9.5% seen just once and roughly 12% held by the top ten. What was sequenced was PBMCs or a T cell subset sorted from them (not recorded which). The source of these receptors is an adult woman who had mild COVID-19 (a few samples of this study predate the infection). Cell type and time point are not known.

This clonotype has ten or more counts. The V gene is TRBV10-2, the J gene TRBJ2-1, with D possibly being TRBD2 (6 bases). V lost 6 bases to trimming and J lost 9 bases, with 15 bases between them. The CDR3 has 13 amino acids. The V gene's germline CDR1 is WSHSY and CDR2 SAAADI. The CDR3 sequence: CASSVTGLIEQFF. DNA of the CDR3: TGCGCCAGCAGCGTCACGGGACTTATTGAGCAGTTCTTC.

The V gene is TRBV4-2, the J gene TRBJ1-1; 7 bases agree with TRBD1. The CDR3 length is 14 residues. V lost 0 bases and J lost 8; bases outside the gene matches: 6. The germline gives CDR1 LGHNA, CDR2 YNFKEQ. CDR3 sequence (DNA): TGTGCCAGCAGCCAAGAGGGCAGGGGGGGGGAAGCTTTCTTT. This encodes CASSQEGRGGEAFF.

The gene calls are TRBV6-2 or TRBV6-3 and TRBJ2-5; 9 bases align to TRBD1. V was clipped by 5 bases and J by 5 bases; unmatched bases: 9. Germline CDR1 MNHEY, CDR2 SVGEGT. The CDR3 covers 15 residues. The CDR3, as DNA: TGTGCCAGCAGTCCATGGACAGGGGAAGTGGAGACCCAGTACTTC. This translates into CASSPWTGEVETQYF.

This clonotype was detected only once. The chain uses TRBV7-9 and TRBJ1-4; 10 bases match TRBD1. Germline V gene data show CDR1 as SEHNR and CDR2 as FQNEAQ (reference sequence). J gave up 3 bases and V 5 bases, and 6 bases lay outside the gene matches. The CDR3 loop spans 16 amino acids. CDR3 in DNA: TGTGCCAGCAGCCCCGGACAGGGGGGACCTAATGAAAAACTGTTTTTT. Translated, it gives CASSPGQGGPNEKLFF.

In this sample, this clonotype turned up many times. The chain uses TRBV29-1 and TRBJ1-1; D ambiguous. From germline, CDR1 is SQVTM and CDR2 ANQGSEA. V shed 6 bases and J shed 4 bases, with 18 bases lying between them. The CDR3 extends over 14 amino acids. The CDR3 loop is CSVERQLDITEAFF. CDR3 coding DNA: TGCAGCGTCGAACGTCAACTAGATATCACTGAAGCTTTCTTT.